The entry that follows covers one T cell receptor beta chain sequence. Deletions cut 3 bases from V and 7 bases from J, with 14 bases between. There are 14 residues in the CDR3. Per the germline V gene, CDR1 is ENHRY and CDR2 is SYGVKD. Time point noted: persistent/refractory GD, antithyroid drugs over 5 years with positive TRAb. RNA extracted from PBMCs served as the sequencing template. The sample belongs to a study of regulatory T cells in long-lasting Graves disease. Building the TCR beta libraries relied on iRepertoire HTBI primers, and CDR3 regions underwent Arm-PCR. TCRdb used MiXCR to reprocess the multiplex PCR reads, holding one entry per CDR3 protein. The sample yields around 510,000 distinct CDR3 sequences, less than 25% seen once.

The TCR originated in a female donor with Graves disease. This specimen consisted of peripheral blood mononuclear cells (PBMCs), obtained when the disease was refractory, from a patient treated with antithyroid drugs. The chain is built from TRBV10-3 and TRBJ2-3, with D hard to call. The CDR3 loop reads CAISEGRSDNTQYF. DNA for the CDR3: TGTGCCATCAGTGAAGGGCGGAGCGACAATACGCAGTATTTT.